The rows below give T cell receptor beta chains drawn from one sample of a study of blood T cell repertoires in COVID-19. Assay used: immunoSEQ multiplex PCR; TCRdb lists only in-frame clones, some missing. Here the sample spans 200,000 to 250,000 clones, 83% being singletons. The source material was peripheral blood. All receptors derive from a woman aged 25 to 45 with COVID-19, enrolled during active disease. Each CDR3 is given with its conserved first and last residue. The order of the fields is V gene, clone size, D gene, J gene, CDR3 protein, CDR3 DNA. D genes are given only for firm matches. Only part of the rows carry a size: once, few, many, or a class if the clone is expanded.

v_gene: TRBV3-1/TRBV3-2; abundance: -; d_gene: TRBD1; j_gene: TRBJ1-4; CDR3aa: CASSQEGTGPPTNEKLFF; CDR3nt: TGTGCCAGCAGCCAAGAGGGGACAGGGCCGCCAACTAATGAAAAACTGTTTTTT
v_gene: TRBV7-8; abundance: -; d_gene: TRBD1; j_gene: TRBJ1-2; CDR3aa: CASSLVNRGKHGYTF; CDR3nt: TGTGCCAGCAGCTTAGTGAACAGGGGGAAACATGGCTACACCTTC
v_gene: TRBV18; abundance: once; d_gene: -; j_gene: TRBJ2-2; CDR3aa: CASSPSSWNTGELFF; CDR3nt: TGTGCCAGCTCACCCTCCTCTTGGAACACCGGGGAGCTGTTTTTT
v_gene: TRBV11-3; abundance: -; d_gene: TRBD1; j_gene: TRBJ2-2; CDR3aa: CASSSGQGNAGELFF; CDR3nt: TGTGCCAGCAGCTCGGGACAGGGGAATGCCGGGGAGCTGTTTTTT
v_gene: TRBV5-5; abundance: -; d_gene: -; j_gene: TRBJ2-1; CDR3aa: CASSLGLGAYNEQFF; CDR3nt: TGTGCCAGCAGCTTAGGGCTAGGGGCCTACAATGAGCAGTTCTTC
v_gene: TRBV2; abundance: -; d_gene: TRBD1; j_gene: TRBJ1-6; CDR3aa: CASSDSTGGNSPLHF; CDR3nt: TGTGCCAGCAGCGACTCGACAGGGGGTAATTCACCCCTCCACTTT
v_gene: TRBV5-1; abundance: -; d_gene: -; j_gene: TRBJ1-1; CDR3aa: CASRRQENTEAFF; CDR3nt: TGCGCCAGCAGAAGACAGGAGAACACTGAAGCTTTCTTT
v_gene: TRBV28; abundance: -; d_gene: -; j_gene: TRBJ1-2; CDR3aa: CASSFLNYGYTF; CDR3nt: TGTGCCAGCAGTTTCTTGAACTATGGCTACACCTTC
v_gene: TRBV19; abundance: -; d_gene: TRBD1; j_gene: TRBJ2-2; CDR3aa: CASSRVQGGTGELFF; CDR3nt: TGTGCCAGTAGTAGGGTACAGGGGGGCACCGGGGAGCTGTTTTTT
v_gene: TRBV28; abundance: -; d_gene: TRBD2; j_gene: TRBJ2-4; CDR3aa: CASSLGPTGWGGIQYF; CDR3nt: TGTGCCAGCAGTTTAGGGCCAACCGGGTGGGGGGGCATTCAGTACTTC
v_gene: TRBV12-2; abundance: -; d_gene: -; j_gene: TRBJ2-5; CDR3aa: CASRLAGQREGQGQETQYF; CDR3nt: TGTGCAAGTCGCTTAGCGGGACAGAGGGAAGGACAGGGCCAAGAGACCCAGTACTTC
v_gene: TRBV5-1; abundance: -; d_gene: -; j_gene: TRBJ2-7; CDR3aa: CASSSEGSSYEQYF; CDR3nt: TGCGCCAGCAGCTCGGAAGGGAGCTCCTACGAGCAGTACTTC
v_gene: TRBV18; abundance: -; d_gene: -; j_gene: TRBJ1-1; CDR3aa: CASSPGRDTEAFF; CDR3nt: TGTGCCAGCTCACCAGGGAGGGACACTGAAGCTTTCTTT
v_gene: TRBV6-5; abundance: -; d_gene: TRBD1; j_gene: TRBJ2-7; CDR3aa: CASSYNRDSPYEQYF; CDR3nt: TGTGCCAGCAGTTACAACCGGGACAGCCCCTACGAGCAGTACTTC
v_gene: TRBV20-1; abundance: few; d_gene: TRBD1; j_gene: TRBJ1-3; CDR3aa: CSASAPGGSGNTIYF; CDR3nt: TGCAGTGCTAGTGCTCCAGGGGGCTCTGGAAACACCATATATTTT
v_gene: TRBV5-6; abundance: -; d_gene: -; j_gene: TRBJ2-7; CDR3aa: CASSLSLATGEQYF; CDR3nt: TGTGCCAGCAGCTTGTCTTTAGCAACGGGCGAGCAGTACTTC